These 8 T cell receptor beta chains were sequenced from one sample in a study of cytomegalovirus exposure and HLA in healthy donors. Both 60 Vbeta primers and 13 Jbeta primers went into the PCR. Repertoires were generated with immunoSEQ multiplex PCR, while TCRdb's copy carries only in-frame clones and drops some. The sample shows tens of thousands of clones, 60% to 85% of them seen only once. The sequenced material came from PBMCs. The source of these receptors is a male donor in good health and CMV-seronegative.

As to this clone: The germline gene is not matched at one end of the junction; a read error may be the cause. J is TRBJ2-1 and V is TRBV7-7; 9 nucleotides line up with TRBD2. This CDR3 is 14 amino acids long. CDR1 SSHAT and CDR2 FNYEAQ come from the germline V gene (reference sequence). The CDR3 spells CASSLVSAGGEQFF. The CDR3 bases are TGTGCTAGCAGCTTAGTTTCAGCGGGAGGAGAGCAGTTCTTC.

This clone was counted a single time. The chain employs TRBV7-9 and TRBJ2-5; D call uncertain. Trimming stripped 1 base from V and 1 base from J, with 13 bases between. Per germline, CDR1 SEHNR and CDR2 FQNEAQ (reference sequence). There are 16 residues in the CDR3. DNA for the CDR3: TGTGCCAGCAGCTTAGGCGCCCAAGTAAGCCAAGAGACCCAGTACTTC. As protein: CASSLGAQVSQETQYF.

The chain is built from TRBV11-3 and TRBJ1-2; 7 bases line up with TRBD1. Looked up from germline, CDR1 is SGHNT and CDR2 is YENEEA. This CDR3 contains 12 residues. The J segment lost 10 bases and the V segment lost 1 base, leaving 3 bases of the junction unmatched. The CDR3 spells CASSLGGQSYTF. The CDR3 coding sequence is TGTGCCAGCAGCTTAGGGGGACAGTCCTACACCTTC.

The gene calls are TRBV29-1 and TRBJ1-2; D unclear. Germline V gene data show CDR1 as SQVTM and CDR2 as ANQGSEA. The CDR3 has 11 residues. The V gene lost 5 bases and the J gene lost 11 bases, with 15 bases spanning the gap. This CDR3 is CSVPRGLEYTF. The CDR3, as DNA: TGCAGCGTTCCTCGAGGTTTGGAGTACACCTTC.

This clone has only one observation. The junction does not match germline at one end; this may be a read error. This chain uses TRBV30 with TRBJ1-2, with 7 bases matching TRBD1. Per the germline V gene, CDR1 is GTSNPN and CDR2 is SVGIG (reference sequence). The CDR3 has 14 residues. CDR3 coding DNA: TGTGCCTGGAACCCGGGACAGAGCTTCTATGGCTACCCCTTC. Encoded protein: CAWNPGQSFYGYPF.

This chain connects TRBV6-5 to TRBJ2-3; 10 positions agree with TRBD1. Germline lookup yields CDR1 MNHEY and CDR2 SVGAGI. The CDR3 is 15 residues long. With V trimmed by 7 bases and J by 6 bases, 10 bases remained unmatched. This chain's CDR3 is CASTPGTGASDTQYF. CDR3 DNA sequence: TGTGCCAGCACCCCCGGGACAGGGGCATCGGATACGCAGTATTTT.

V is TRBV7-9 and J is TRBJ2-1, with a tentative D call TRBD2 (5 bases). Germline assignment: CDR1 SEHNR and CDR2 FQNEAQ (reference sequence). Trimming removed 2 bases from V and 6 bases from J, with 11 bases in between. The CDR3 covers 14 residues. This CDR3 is CASSLPGNLNEQFF. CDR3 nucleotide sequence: TGTGCCAGCAGCTTACCGGGAAATCTCAATGAGCAGTTCTTC. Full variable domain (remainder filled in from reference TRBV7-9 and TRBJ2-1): DTGVSQNPRHKITKRGQNVTFRCDPISEHNRLYWYRQTLGQGPEFLTYFQNEAQLEKSRLLSDRFSAERPKGSFSTLEIQRTEQGDSAMYLCASSLPGNLNEQFFGPGTRLTVL.

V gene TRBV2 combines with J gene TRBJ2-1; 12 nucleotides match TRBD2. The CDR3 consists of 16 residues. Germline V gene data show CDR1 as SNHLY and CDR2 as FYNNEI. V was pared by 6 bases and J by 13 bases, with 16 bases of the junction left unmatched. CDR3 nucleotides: TGTGCCAGCAGCCTGACTAGCGGGAGAAGAGCCTTTGTTCAGTTCTTC. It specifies CASSLTSGRRAFVQFF. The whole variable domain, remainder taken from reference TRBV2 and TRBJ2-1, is EPEVTQTPSHQVTQMGQEVILRCVPISNHLYFYWYRQILGQKVEFLVSFYNNEISEKSEIFDDQFSVERPDGSNFTLKIRSTKLEDSAMYFCASSLTSGRRAFVQFFGPGTRLTVL.